One sample yielded the 23 T cell receptor beta chains listed below, sequenced in a study of T cells in Graves' hyperthyroidism and ophthalmopathy. RNA transcripts gave rise to amplified TCR beta CDR3 regions. Researchers ran a first-round RT-PCR on the TCR CDR3 using the HTBI primer set. MiXCR, run by TCRdb on the multiplex PCR reads, gives a single entry per CDR3 protein. The sample has about 580,000 distinct CDR3 sequences, about 43% seen once; the top ten hold about 8%. The sample consisted of peripheral blood or thyroid tissue (not recorded which). The receptors were gathered from a woman aged 18 to 35 with Graves' hyperthyroidism.

This clonotype was observed a single time. The chain combines TRBV2 with TRBJ1-2; D is possibly TRBD1 (5 bases). Trimming took off 6 bases at V and 6 bases at J, with 17 bases between the two ends. Germline CDR1 SNHLY, CDR2 FYNNEI. The CDR3 spans 14 residues. This CDR3 reads CASRTSGAYNGYTF. CDR3 in DNA: TGTGCCAGCAGAACTAGCGGGGCCTACAATGGCTACACCTTC.

This clonotype was seen a few times. The chain employs TRBV5-6 and TRBJ1-6, with TRBD1 as a possible D gene (5 bases). The CDR3 extends over 15 amino acids. The ends were cut back, 0 bases at V and 7 bases at J, with 11 bases in the middle. Germline loops: CDR1 SGHDT, CDR2 YYEEEE. The CDR3, as DNA: TGTGCCAGCAGCTTGGGGGGGGGTTTGAATTCACCCCTCCACTTT. It codes for CASSLGGGLNSPLHF.

The chain combines TRBV7-9 with TRBJ2-5; 7 nucleotides align to TRBD2. CDR3 length: 16 amino acids. Germline V gene lookup returns CDR1 SEHNR and CDR2 FQNEAQ (reference sequence). V trimming: 5 bases; J trimming: 1 base; junction bases outside the gene matches: 10. The CDR3 bases are TGTGCCAGCAGCCCCGGACTAGGGGCGGTCCAAGAGACCCAGTACTTC. Translation gives CASSPGLGAVQETQYF.

A note on this clonotype: It is likely a read error, because the conserved phenylalanine at the end of the CDR3 is missing. The DNA is left out, because the CDR3 cannot be placed on it with certainty; the CDR3 is given as TCRdb lists it. The chain links TRBV12-3 or TRBV12-4 to TRBJ2-1. The CDR3 contains 14 residues when both ends are counted. The CDR3 loop is CASSLGYSYNEPLC.

This clonotype came up a few times. The chain recombines TRBV24-1 with TRBJ2-5, with 7 nucleotides matching TRBD1. CDR1 and CDR2 from the germline V gene are KGHDR and SFDVKD. CDR3 length equals 16 residues. V dropped 1 base and J dropped 2; count of bases not matched to a gene: 6. The CDR3 reads CATSDLVGDRQETQYF. CDR3 sequence (DNA): TGTGCCACCAGTGATTTAGTCGGGGACAGACAAGAGACCCAGTACTTC.

This clonotype was observed many times. This chain uses TRBV19 with TRBJ1-1; 8 nucleotides line up with TRBD1. The V gene's germline CDR1 is LNHDA and CDR2 SQIVND (reference sequence). The CDR3 extends over 13 amino acids. With 4 bases clipped from V and 4 bases from J, the junction kept 2 bases outside the gene matches. In DNA form, the CDR3 reads TGTGCCAGTAGTAAGACAGGGGCCACTGAAGCTTTCTTT. This codes for CASSKTGATEAFF.

The chain recombines TRBV2 with TRBJ1-4; D gene ambiguous. The CDR3 extends over 16 amino acids. V lost 5 bases to trimming and J lost 5 bases, with 18 bases between them. Looked up from germline, CDR1 is SNHLY and CDR2 is FYNNEI. This chain's CDR3 is CASSRAQSSYNEKLFF. The CDR3 DNA reads TGTGCCAGCAGTAGAGCGCAGAGCTCCTACAATGAAAAACTGTTTTTT. Supplemented by reference TRBV2 and TRBJ1-4, the full variable domain reads EPEVTQTPSHQVTQMGQEVILRCVPISNHLYFYWYRQILGQKVEFLVSFYNNEISEKSEIFDDQFSVERPDGSNFTLKIRSTKLEDSAMYFCASSRAQSSYNEKLFFGSGTQLSVL.

The sample holds many counts of this clonotype. V gene TRBV10-3 combines with J gene TRBJ1-2, with a tentative D call TRBD1 (5 bases). CDR1 and CDR2 from the germline V gene are ENHRY and SYGVKD. The length of the CDR3 is 19 residues. V was shortened by 0 bases and J by 3 bases, with 23 bases between the two germline ends. The DNA for the CDR3 is TGTGCCATCAGTGAGTCGTTATTACAGGCGACCGGATCTCACTATGGCTACACCTTC. Translating it yields CAISESLLQATGSHYGYTF.

This clonotype appeared a few times. This rearrangement joins TRBV19 to TRBJ2-3, with D unclear. This CDR3 is 13 amino acids long. The V end lost 5 bases, the J end lost 1 base, and 7 bases lay between the germline ends. The V gene's germline CDR1 is LNHDA and CDR2 SQIVND (reference sequence). This CDR3 reads CASSVIRTDTQYF. The CDR3 bases are TGTGCCAGTAGTGTCATCCGCACAGATACGCAGTATTTT. Supplemented by reference TRBV19 and TRBJ2-3, the full variable domain reads DGGITQSPKYLFRKEGQNVTLSCEQNLNHDAMYWYRQDPGQGLRLIYYSQIVNDFQKGDIAEGYSVSREKKESFPLTVTSAQKNPTAFYLCASSVIRTDTQYFGPGTRLTVL.

This chain uses TRBV7-9 with TRBJ1-1, with 8 bases aligning to TRBD1. The CDR3 is 15 amino acids. V shed 5 bases and J 6 bases; nucleotides not matched to a gene: 11. Germline lookup yields CDR1 SEHNR and CDR2 FQNEAQ (reference sequence). The CDR3 protein is CASSPRIQGDPEAFF. Written as DNA, the CDR3 is TGTGCCAGCAGCCCCCGAATACAGGGGGATCCTGAAGCTTTCTTT. The full variable domain, completed using reference TRBV7-9 and TRBJ1-1, is DTGVSQNPRHKITKRGQNVTFRCDPISEHNRLYWYRQTLGQGPEFLTYFQNEAQLEKSRLLSDRFSAERPKGSFSTLEIQRTEQGDSAMYLCASSPRIQGDPEAFFGQGTRLTVV.

This clonotype was counted many times. This chain joins TRBV19 and TRBJ2-7; TRBD2 is a possible D gene (6 bases). V was trimmed by 6 bases and J by 4 bases, leaving 22 bases between them. The CDR3 loop spans 16 amino acids. The germline gives CDR1 LNHDA, CDR2 SQIVND (reference sequence). CDR3 DNA sequence: TGTGCCAGTAGCACATATTCCGGGACTTATGGGTACGAGCAGTACTTC. Residues: CASSTYSGTYGYEQYF.

A note on this clonotype: This may be a read error, as it is one base from a much larger clone. The genes are TRBV7-3 and TRBJ2-2, with D maybe TRBD2 (6 bases). This CDR3 contains 16 residues. The ends were cut back, 5 bases at V and 4 bases at J, with 17 bases in the middle. Looked up from germline, CDR1 is SGHTA and CDR2 is FQGTGA. CDR3 amino acids: CASSPCQAGGTGELFF. Written as DNA, the CDR3 is TGTGCCAGCAGCCCCTGCCAGGCCGGGGGCACCGGGGAGCTGTTTTTT. Supplemented by reference TRBV7-3 and TRBJ2-2, the full variable domain reads GAGVSQTPSNKVTEKGKYVELRCDPISGHTALYWYRQSLGQGPEFLIYFQGTGAADDSGLPNDRFFAVRPEGSVSTLKIQRTERGDSAVYLCASSPCQAGGTGELFFGEGSRLTVL.

Only one count was recorded for this clonotype. Because the CDR3 is missing its conserved closing phenylalanine or tryptophan, this is likely a read error. The genes are TRBV6-5 and TRBJ2-7, with TRBD1 identical over 7 bases. After removal of 6 bases from V and 6 bases from J, the junction contained 14 bases not matched to a gene. The CDR3 consists of 15 residues. CDR1 is MNHEY, CDR2 SVGAGI, per germline. The CDR3 coding sequence is TGTGCCAGCAGGGGTAGGGACAGCGGACCTGTCGAGCAGTACTCC. Translating gives CASRGRDSGPVEQYS.

This clonotype was counted at least ten times. The chain uses TRBV5-1 and TRBJ1-3; D might be TRBD1 (6 bases). Germline V gene lookup returns CDR1 SGHRS and CDR2 YFSETQ. V was pared by 0 bases and J by 3 bases, with 13 bases between. This CDR3 comprises 16 residues. The CDR3 coding sequence is TGCGCCAGCAGCTTGGGGACAGTGAAGGGTGGAAACACCATATATTTT. Its translation is CASSLGTVKGGNTIYF. The whole variable domain, remainder taken from reference TRBV5-1 and TRBJ1-3, is KAGVTQTPRYLIKTRGQQVTLSCSPISGHRSVSWYQQTPGQGLQFLFEYFSETQRNKGNFPGRFSGRQFSNSRSEMNVSTLELGDSALYLCASSLGTVKGGNTIYFGEGSWLTVV.

The chain couples TRBV7-2 to TRBJ2-5; perhaps TRBD1 as D (7 bases). The assigned J gene may be wrong: the sequence end matches TRBJ2-7 better. The CDR3 contains 15 residues. CDR1 is SGHTA and CDR2 is FQGNSA in the germline V gene. The CDR3 sequence: CASSFKAGGWYEQYF. In DNA, the CDR3 is TGTGCCAGCAGCTTTAAGGCAGGGGGGTGGTACGAGCAGTACTTC.

This sequence joins TRBV29-1 and TRBJ2-5, with D possibly matching TRBD1 (5 bases). CDR3 length: 14 amino acids. Germline assignment: CDR1 SQVTM and CDR2 ANQGSEA. V was trimmed by 3 bases and J by 9 bases, leaving 20 bases between them. The CDR3 sequence: CSVDFWPGKSAQYF. The CDR3 DNA sequence: TGCAGCGTTGATTTCTGGCCAGGGAAGAGTGCCCAGTACTTC.

This chain uses TRBV2 with TRBJ2-6; 10 bases line up with TRBD2. The CDR3 sequence is 17 residues long. Germline CDR1 reads SNHLY; CDR2 reads FYNNEI. The trim removed 4 bases at V and 4 bases at J, leaving 7 bases unmatched. The DNA of the CDR3 is TGTGCCAGCAGTGGAAGCGGGAGGGCTCTCGGGGCCAACGTCCTGACTTTC. It translates to CASSGSGRALGANVLTF.

The chain links TRBV5-5 to TRBJ1-1, with 9 bases fitting TRBD1. The CDR3 has 14 amino acids. Germline V gene lookup returns CDR1 SGHKS and CDR2 YYEKEE (reference sequence). J lost 7 bases, V lost 0 bases, and 4 bases had no gene match. As DNA, the CDR3 is TGTGCCAGCAGCTTGGCACAGGGGGCGAATGAAGCTTTCTTT. It is translated as CASSLAQGANEAFF.

The rearrangement uses TRBV29-1 and TRBJ2-7, with D hard to call. In germline, CDR1 is SQVTM, CDR2 ANQGSEA. CDR3 length: 11 amino acids. The V gene lost 8 bases and the J gene lost 12 bases, with 20 bases spanning the gap. The CDR3 reads CSNPAVQVPYF. The CDR3 region has the DNA TGCAGCAACCCGGCGGTTCAGGTGCCGTACTTC.

The sample holds many counts of this clonotype. This chain connects TRBV6-1 to TRBJ2-5, with D perhaps TRBD1 (6 bases). This CDR3 has 13 residues. Trimming took 8 bases from V and 1 from J, leaving 11 bases between them. Germline CDR1 MNHNS, CDR2 SASEGT. This chain's CDR3 is CASPRDTQETQYF. DNA of the CDR3: TGTGCCAGCCCCCGGGACACCCAAGAGACCCAGTACTTC.

This clonotype came up many times. The chain has TRBV6-4 and TRBJ2-3, with TRBD2 identical over 8 bases. The trim removed 5 bases at V and 0 bases at J, leaving 4 bases unmatched. The germline CDR1 and CDR2 sequences are MRHNA and SNTAGT. This CDR3 spans 15 amino acids. DNA for the CDR3: TGTGCCAGCAGTCCAACTAGCGGTAGCACAGATACGCAGTATTTT. Translation gives CASSPTSGSTDTQYF.

This clonotype has at least ten counts. The gene calls are TRBV2 and TRBJ1-1; no clear D. Germline CDR1 reads SNHLY; CDR2 reads FYNNEI. V lost 7 bases and J lost 1, with 7 bases in between. CDR3 size: 12 residues. CDR3 sequence reads: CASTGENTEAFF. CDR3 DNA: TGTGCCAGCACTGGGGAGAACACTGAAGCTTTCTTT. The whole variable domain, filled in from reference TRBV2 and TRBJ1-1, reads EPEVTQTPSHQVTQMGQEVILRCVPISNHLYFYWYRQILGQKVEFLVSFYNNEISEKSEIFDDQFSVERPDGSNFTLKIRSTKLEDSAMYFCASTGENTEAFFGQGTRLTVV.

This clonotype appeared many times. This chain joins TRBV11-2 and TRBJ2-7; D gene unclear. V gave up 5 bases and J gave up 3 bases, with 8 bases separating them. The V gene's germline CDR1 is SGHAT and CDR2 FQNNGV. CDR3 length: 12 residues. Here the CDR3 reads CASSTVDYEQYF. DNA for the CDR3: TGTGCCAGCAGCACAGTTGACTACGAGCAGTACTTC.